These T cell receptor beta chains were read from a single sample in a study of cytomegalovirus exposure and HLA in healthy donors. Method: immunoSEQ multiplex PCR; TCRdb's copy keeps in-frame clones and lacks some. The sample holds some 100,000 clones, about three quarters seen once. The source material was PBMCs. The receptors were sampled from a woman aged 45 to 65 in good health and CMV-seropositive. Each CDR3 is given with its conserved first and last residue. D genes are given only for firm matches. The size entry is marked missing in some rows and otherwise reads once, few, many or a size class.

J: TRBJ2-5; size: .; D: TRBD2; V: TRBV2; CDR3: CASSELRGSGETQYF; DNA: TGTGCCAGCAGTGAATTGCGCGGGAGTGGAGAGACCCAGTACTTC
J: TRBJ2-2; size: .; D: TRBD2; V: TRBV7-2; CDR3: CASSLIGGESTGELFF; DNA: TGTGCCAGCAGCTTAATCGGGGGGGAGAGCACCGGGGAGCTGTTTTTT
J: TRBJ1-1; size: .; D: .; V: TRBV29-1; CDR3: CSVGLGTAGHTEAFF; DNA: TGCAGCGTTGGTCTCGGTACGGCAGGCCACACTGAAGCTTTCTTT
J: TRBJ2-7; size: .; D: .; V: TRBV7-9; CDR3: CASSRLESTEQYF; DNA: TGTGCCAGCAGCCGCCTAGAGTCCACCGAGCAGTACTTC
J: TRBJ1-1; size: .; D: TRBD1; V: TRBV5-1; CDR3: CASGQGWGAVGTEAFF; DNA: TGCGCCAGCGGACAGGGGTGGGGGGCAGTTGGCACTGAAGCTTTCTTT
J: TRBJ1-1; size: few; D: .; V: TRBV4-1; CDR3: CASSRLDRMNTEAFF; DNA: TGCGCCAGCAGCCGCCTAGACAGGATGAACACTGAAGCTTTCTTT
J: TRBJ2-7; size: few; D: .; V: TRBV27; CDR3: CASSSGYEQYF; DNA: TGTGCCAGCAGTTCGGGCTACGAGCAGTACTTC
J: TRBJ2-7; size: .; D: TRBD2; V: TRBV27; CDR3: CASRGWTSGRDEQYF; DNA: TGTGCCAGCAGGGGCTGGACTAGCGGGAGAGACGAGCAGTACTTC
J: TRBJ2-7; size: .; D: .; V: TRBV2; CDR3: CFKKKAAYEQYF; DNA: TGTTTCAAGAAGAAGGCGGCATACGAGCAGTACTTC
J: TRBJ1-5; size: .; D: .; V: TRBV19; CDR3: CASQGTTVNQPQHF; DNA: TGTGCCAGTCAGGGTACGACCGTCAATCAGCCCCAGCATTTT
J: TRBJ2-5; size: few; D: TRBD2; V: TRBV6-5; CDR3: CASSYSAGARETQYF; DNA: TGTGCCAGCAGTTACTCGGCGGGAGCCCGGGAGACCCAGTACTTC
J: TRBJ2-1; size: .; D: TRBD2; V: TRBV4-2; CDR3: CASRQGSGLAAYNEQFF; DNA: TGTGCCAGCAGACAAGGAAGTGGACTAGCGGCCTACAATGAGCAGTTCTTC
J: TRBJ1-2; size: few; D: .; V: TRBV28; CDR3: CASTITGLYYGYTF; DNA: TGTGCCAGCACTATTACAGGGCTCTACTATGGCTACACCTTC
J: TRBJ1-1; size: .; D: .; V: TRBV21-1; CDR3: CASSARTGLMNTEAFF; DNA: TGTGCCAGCAGCGCCCGGACAGGACTCATGAACACTGAAGCTTTCTTT
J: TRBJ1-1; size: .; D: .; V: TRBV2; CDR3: CASSGQVNTEAFF; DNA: TGTGCCAGCAGTGGACAGGTGAACACTGAAGCTTTCTTT
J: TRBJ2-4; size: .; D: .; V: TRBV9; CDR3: CASSVGGRSENIQYF; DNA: TGTGCCAGCAGCGTGGGGGGACGGTCAGAAAACATTCAGTACTTC
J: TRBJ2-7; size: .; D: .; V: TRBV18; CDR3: CASSPFEVSHEQYF; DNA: TGTGCCAGCTCACCATTTGAGGTTTCCCACGAGCAGTACTTC
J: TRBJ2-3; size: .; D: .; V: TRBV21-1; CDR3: CASRPKLAGPRTDTQYF; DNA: TGTGCCAGCAGGCCTAAGCTAGCGGGGCCCCGCACAGATACGCAGTATTTT
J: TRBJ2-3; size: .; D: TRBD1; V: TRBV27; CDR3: CASSFHGTGGVDTQYF; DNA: TGTGCCAGCAGTTTCCACGGGACAGGAGGAGTAGATACGCAGTATTTT
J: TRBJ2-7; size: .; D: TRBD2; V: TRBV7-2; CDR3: CASSEGTIPYEQYF; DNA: TGTGCCAGCAGCGAAGGGACTATACCCTACGAGCAGTACTTC
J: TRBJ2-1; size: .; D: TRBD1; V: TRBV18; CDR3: CASSPPIGGQGRPYEYNEQFF; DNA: TGTGCCAGCTCACCACCCATCGGGGGACAGGGGAGGCCTTACGAATACAATGAGCAGTTCTTC
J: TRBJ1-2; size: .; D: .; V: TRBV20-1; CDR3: CSVGAAGFYTF; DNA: TGCAGTGTAGGGGCGGCCGGGTTCTACACCTTC
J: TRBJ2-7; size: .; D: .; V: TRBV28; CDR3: CASSFRRQLGSYEQYF; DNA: TGTGCCAGCAGTTTCCGACGACAGTTGGGATCCTACGAGCAGTACTTC
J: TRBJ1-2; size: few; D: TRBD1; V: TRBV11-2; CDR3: CASSWDRGYGYTF; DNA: TGTGCCAGCAGCTGGGACAGGGGATATGGCTACACCTTC
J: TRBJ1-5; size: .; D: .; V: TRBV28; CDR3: CASAMTPPKGNQPQHF; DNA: TGTGCCAGCGCGATGACACCGCCAAAGGGCAATCAGCCCCAGCATTTT
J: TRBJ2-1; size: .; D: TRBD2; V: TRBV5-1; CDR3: CASTPLAGVEAQEQFF; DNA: TGCGCCAGCACACCACTAGCGGGAGTAGAGGCGCAAGAGCAGTTCTTC
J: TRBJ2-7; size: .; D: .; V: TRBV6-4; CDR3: CASTGLIYEQYF; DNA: TGTGCCAGCACCGGACTGATCTACGAGCAGTACTTC
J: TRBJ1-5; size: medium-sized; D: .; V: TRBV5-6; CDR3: CASSLGQGRQPQHF; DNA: TGTGCCAGCAGCTTGGGGCAGGGCAGGCAGCCCCAGCATTTT
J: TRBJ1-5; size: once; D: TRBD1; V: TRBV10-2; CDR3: CASSDLTGTQPQHF; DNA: TGCGCCAGCAGTGACCTGACAGGGACTCAGCCCCAGCATTTT
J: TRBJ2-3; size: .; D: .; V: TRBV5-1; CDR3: CASSLLGGGTDTQYF; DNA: TGCGCCAGCAGCTTGTTGGGCGGGGGCACAGATACGCAGTATTTT
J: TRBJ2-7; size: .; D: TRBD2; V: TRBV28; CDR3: CASSFVRLAGEDEQYF; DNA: TGTGCCAGCAGTTTCGTCCGACTAGCGGGAGAGGACGAGCAGTACTTC
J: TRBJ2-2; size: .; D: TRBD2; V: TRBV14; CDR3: CASSHPAGVFGELFF; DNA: TGTGCCAGCAGCCACCCAGCGGGAGTTTTCGGGGAGCTGTTTTTT
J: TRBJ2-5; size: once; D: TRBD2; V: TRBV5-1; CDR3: CASSLSSGIRGQETQYF; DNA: TGCGCCAGCAGCTTAAGTAGCGGGATTCGAGGGCAAGAGACCCAGTACTTC
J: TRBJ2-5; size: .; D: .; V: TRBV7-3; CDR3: CASSLGAAGQETQYF; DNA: TGTGCCAGCAGCTTAGGGGCCGCCGGACAAGAGACCCAGTACTTC
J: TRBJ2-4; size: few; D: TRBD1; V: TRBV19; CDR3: CASSSRDRGANIQYF; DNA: TGTGCCAGTAGTTCCCGGGACAGGGGTGCAAACATTCAGTACTTC
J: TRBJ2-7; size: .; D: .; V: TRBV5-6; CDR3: CASSLQGGEQYF; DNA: TGTGCCAGCAGTCTGCAGGGGGGCGAGCAGTACTTC
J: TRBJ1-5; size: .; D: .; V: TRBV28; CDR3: CASSFLQNRQPQHF; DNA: TGTGCCAGCAGTTTCTTACAGAATCGCCAGCCCCAGCATTTT
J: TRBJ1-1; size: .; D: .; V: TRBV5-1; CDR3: CASTVRGTNTEAFF; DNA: TGCGCCAGCACAGTCCGGGGGACGAACACTGAAGCTTTCTTT
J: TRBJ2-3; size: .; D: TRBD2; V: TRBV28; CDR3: CASSSTSGRGIDTQYF; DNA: TGTGCCAGCAGTTCGACTAGCGGGAGAGGTATAGATACGCAGTATTTT
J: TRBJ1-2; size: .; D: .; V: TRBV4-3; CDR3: CASSQDTGRNYGYTF; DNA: TGCGCCAGCAGCCAAGATACAGGGCGAAACTATGGCTACACCTTC
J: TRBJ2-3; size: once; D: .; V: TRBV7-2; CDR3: CASSLELASDTQYF; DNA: TGTGCCAGCAGCTTAGAACTAGCCTCAGATACGCAGTATTTT
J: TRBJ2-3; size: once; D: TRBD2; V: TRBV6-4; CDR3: CASSQRGTSGRAFTDTQYF; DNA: TGTGCCAGCAGCCAACGAGGGACTAGCGGGAGGGCCTTTACAGATACGCAGTATTTT
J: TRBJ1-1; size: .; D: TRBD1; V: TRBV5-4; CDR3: CASSRQGNTEAFF; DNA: TGTGCCAGCAGCCGACAGGGGAACACTGAAGCTTTCTTT
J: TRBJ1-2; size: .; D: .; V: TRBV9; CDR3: CASSPAGAERGGYTF; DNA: TGTGCCAGCAGCCCAGCGGGGGCAGAGAGAGGAGGCTACACCTTC
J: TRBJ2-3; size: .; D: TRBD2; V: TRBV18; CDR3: CASSSLLAGEDTQYF; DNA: TGTGCCAGCTCATCCCTACTAGCGGGAGAAGATACGCAGTATTTT
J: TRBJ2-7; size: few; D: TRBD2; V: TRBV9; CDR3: CASSSGLVGYEQYF; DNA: TGTGCCAGCAGCTCTGGACTAGTGGGTTACGAGCAGTACTTC
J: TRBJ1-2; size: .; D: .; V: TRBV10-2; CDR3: CASSERNYGYTF; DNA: TGCGCCAGCAGTGAGCGTAACTATGGCTACACCTTC